The next 9 T cell receptor beta chains were all read from a single sample in a study of shared clonotypes between healthy human individuals. The protocol was immunoSEQ multiplex PCR, while the TCRdb copy is restricted to in-frame clones and leaves out a portion. Among about 2,500,000 clones, about 92% were seen once, and the ten largest hold roughly 0.15%. The sample was naive CD4+ T cells sorted from blood. The subset denotes: CD45RA+ positively selected. The source is a man younger than 35 in good health.

The chain joins TRBV6-5 to TRBJ2-7, with 9 nucleotides matching TRBD1. CDR1 is MNHEY and CDR2 is SVGAGI in the germline V gene. V was clipped by 4 bases and J by 5 bases; unmatched bases: 9. This CDR3 comprises 15 residues. The CDR3 sequence: CASSSGTGMWDEQYF. The DNA for the CDR3 is TGTGCCAGCAGTTCTGGGACAGGGATGTGGGACGAGCAGTACTTC.

The chain has TRBV18 and TRBJ1-1, with D tentatively TRBD1 (5 bases). The germline V gene has CDR1 KGHSH and CDR2 LQKENI. The CDR3 covers 13 residues. The ends were cut back, 6 bases at V and 5 bases at J, with 13 bases in the middle. The CDR3 sequence: CASSGGGHTEAFF. DNA for the CDR3: TGTGCCAGCTCGGGGGGAGGGCATACTGAAGCTTTCTTT.

This clone was detected only a few times. The chain joins TRBV9 to TRBJ1-3, with D possibly matching TRBD1 (6 bases). Germline loops: CDR1 SGDLS, CDR2 YYNGEE. The CDR3 is 16 amino acids. Trimming took off 2 bases at V and 2 bases at J, with 14 bases between the two ends. CDR3 sequence reads: CASSVAGVMAGNTIYF. CDR3 nucleotide sequence: TGTGCCAGCAGCGTCGCAGGGGTAATGGCTGGAAACACCATATATTTT.

This chain uses TRBV6-1 with TRBJ2-5, with D hard to call. Germline CDR1 reads MNHNS; CDR2 reads SASEGT. Trimming cost V 5 bases and J 5 bases, with 9 bases left between them. CDR3 length: 12 residues. The CDR3 nucleotides read TGTGCCAGCAGTAATAATTTGGAGACCCAGTACTTC. Amino acid sequence: CASSNNLETQYF.

The genes are TRBV6-1 and TRBJ1-5; 10 bases align to TRBD1. The CDR3 has 13 residues. The ends lost 11 bases at V and 4 bases at J; junction bases unmatched: 5. CDR1 is MNHNS and CDR2 is SASEGT in the germline V gene. CDR3 in amino acids: CAARQGANQPQHF. The CDR3 coding sequence is TGTGCCGCCCGACAGGGGGCAAATCAGCCCCAGCATTTT.

The chain links TRBV9 to TRBJ2-1; 11 bases fit TRBD2. The CDR3 is 21 amino acids. The V segment lost 3 bases and the J segment 8 bases; nucleotides outside the gene matches: 25. The V gene's germline CDR1 is SGDLS and CDR2 YYNGEE. The CDR3 bases are TGTGCCAGCAGCGGGGCCTTACCTAGCGGGAGGAAACCTACGGAGCAGGATGAGCAGTTCTTC. The encoded protein is CASSGALPSGRKPTEQDEQFF.

The rearrangement links TRBV29-1 to TRBJ1-2; D is possibly TRBD1 (6 bases). CDR1 and CDR2 from the germline V gene are SQVTM and ANQGSEA. The CDR3 length is 14 residues. With 6 bases removed from V and 4 bases from J, the gap between germline ends came to 18 bases. DNA of the CDR3: TGCAGCGTCCATCAAGGGGGGTCACCCTATGGCTACACCTTC. This gives the protein CSVHQGGSPYGYTF.

This clone was seen only once. V gene TRBV11-2 combines with J gene TRBJ1-6; no reliable D call. V lost 0 bases to trimming and J lost 5 bases, with 8 bases between them. CDR3 length equals 15 residues. Germline V gene sequence: CDR1 SGHAT, CDR2 FQNNGV. The CDR3 protein is CASSLEGIDNSPLHF. DNA of the CDR3: TGTGCCAGCAGCTTAGAGGGAATTGATAATTCACCCCTCCACTTT.

This chain connects TRBV5-6 to TRBJ1-1; perhaps TRBD1 as D (6 bases). There are 13 residues in the CDR3. The germline V gene encodes CDR1 SGHDT and CDR2 YYEEEE. Trimming removed 6 bases at V and 6 bases at J, with 15 bases between. CDR3 nucleotide sequence: TGTGCCAGCAATAAGGGGGATGTATCTGAAGCTTTCTTT. It translates to CASNKGDVSEAFF.